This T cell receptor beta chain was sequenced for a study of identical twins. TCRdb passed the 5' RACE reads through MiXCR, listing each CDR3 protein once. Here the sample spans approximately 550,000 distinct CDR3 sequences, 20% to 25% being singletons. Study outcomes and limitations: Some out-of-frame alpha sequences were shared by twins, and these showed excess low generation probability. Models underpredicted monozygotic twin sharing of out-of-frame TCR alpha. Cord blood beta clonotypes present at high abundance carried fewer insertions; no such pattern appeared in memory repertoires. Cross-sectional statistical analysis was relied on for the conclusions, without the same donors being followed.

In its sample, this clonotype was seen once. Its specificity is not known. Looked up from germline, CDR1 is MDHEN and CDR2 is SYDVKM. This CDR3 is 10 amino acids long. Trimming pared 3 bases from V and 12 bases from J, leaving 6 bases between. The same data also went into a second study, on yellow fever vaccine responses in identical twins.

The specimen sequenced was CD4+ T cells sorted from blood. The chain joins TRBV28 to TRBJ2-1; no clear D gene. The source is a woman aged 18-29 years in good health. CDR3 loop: CASSFGVQFF. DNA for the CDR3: TGTGCCAGCAGTTTCGGCGTGCAGTTCTTC.